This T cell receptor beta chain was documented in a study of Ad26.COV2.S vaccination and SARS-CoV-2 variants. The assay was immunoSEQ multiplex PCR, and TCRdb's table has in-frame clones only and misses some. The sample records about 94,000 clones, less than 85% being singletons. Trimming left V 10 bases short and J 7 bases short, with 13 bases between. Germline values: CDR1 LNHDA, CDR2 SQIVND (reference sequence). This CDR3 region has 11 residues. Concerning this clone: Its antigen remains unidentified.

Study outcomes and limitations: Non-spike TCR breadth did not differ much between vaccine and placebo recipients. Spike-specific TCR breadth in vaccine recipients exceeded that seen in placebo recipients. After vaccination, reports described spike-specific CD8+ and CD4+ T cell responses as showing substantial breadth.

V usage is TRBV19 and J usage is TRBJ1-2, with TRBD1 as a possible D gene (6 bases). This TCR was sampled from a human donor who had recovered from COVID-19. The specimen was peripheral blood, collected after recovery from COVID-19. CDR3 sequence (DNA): TGTGCCACCCTACAGGGTACTGGCTACACCTTC. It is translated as CATLQGTGYTF.